Sequencing of this TCR beta chain was carried out in a study of HIV-infected patients and healthy controls. Study-level points and caveats: Healthy controls shared more CDR3 sequences between individuals than HIV-infected patients did.

No cell fractionation was done, so the repertoire covers all unsorted peripheral blood T cells. This clonotype was counted at least ten times. The antigen remains undetermined. Reverse transcription used around 500 ng RNA and constant-region primers for alpha and beta. Each of the alpha and beta chains got its own library through chain-specific third strand synthesis with indices. MiXCR, run by TCRdb on the 5' RACE reads, gives a single entry per CDR3 protein. The sample carries fewer than 11,000 distinct CDR3 sequences, 5.2% recorded once. This TCR derives from an adult with HIV infection. Specimen: blood, collected before antiretroviral therapy.

This chain's CDR3 is CASSPRPETQYF. The CDR3 DNA reads as TGTGCCAGCAGCCCCAGGCCCGAGACCCAGTACTTC. This chain links TRBV7-6 with TRBJ2-5; D is unresolved. CDR1 is SGHVS, CDR2 FNYEAQ, per germline. The CDR3 is 12 residues long. V shed 5 bases and J shed 5 bases, with 9 bases lying between them. The full variable domain, rest sourced from reference TRBV7-6 and TRBJ2-5, is GAGVSQSPRYKVTKRGQDVALRCDPISGHVSLYWYRQALGQGPEFLTYFNYEAQQDKSGLPNDRFSAERPEGSISTLTIQRTEQRDSAMYRCASSPRPETQYFGPGTRLLVL.